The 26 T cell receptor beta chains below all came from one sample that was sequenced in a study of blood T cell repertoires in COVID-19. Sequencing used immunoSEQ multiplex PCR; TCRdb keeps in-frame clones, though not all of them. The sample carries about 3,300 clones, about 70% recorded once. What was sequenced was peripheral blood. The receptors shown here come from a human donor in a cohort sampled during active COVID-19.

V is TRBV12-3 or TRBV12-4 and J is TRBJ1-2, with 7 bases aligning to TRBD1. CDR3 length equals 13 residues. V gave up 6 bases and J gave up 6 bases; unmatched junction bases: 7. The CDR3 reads CASRTTGRHGYTF. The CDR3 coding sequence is TGTGCCAGCAGGACGACAGGGCGACATGGCTACACCTTC.

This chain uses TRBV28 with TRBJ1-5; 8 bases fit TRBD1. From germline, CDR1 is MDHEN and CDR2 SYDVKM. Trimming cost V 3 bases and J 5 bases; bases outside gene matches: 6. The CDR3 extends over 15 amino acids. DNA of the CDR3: TGTGCCAGCAGTTTTTCCGGACAGGGTTATCAGCCCCAGCATTTT. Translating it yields CASSFSGQGYQPQHF. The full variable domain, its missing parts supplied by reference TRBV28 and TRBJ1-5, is DVKVTQSSRYLVKRTGEKVFLECVQDMDHENMFWYRQDPGLGLRLIYFSYDVKMKEKGDIPEGYSVSREKKERFSLILESASTNQTSMYLCASSFSGQGYQPQHFGDGTRLSIL.

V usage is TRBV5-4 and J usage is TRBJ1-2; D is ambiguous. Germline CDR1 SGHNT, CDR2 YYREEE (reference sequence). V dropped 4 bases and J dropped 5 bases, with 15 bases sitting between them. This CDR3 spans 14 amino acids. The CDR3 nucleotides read TGTGCCAGCAGCCTTCGGACTCTGGGATATGGCTACACCTTC. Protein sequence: CASSLRTLGYGYTF.

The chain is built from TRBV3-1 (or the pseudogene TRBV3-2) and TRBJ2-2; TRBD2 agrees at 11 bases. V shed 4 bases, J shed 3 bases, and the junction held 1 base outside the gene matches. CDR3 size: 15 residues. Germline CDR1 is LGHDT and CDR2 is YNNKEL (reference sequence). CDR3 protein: CASSRGLADTGELFF. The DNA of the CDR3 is TGTGCCAGCAGCCGGGGACTAGCGGACACCGGGGAGCTGTTTTTT.

The CDR3 loop reads CASSLSGGLSGELFF. CDR3 coding DNA: TGTGCCAGCAGCTTGAGCGGGGGGCTGTCCGGGGAGCTGTTTTTT. The chain uses TRBV7-3 and TRBJ2-2; TRBD2 matches at 9 bases. With 3 bases clipped from V and 6 bases from J, the junction kept 5 bases outside the gene matches. The germline V gene encodes CDR1 SGHTA and CDR2 FQGTGA. CDR3 length equals 15 residues.

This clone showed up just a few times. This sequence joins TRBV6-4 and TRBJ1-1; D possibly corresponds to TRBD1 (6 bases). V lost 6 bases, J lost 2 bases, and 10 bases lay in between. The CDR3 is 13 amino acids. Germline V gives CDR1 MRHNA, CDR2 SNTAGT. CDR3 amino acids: CASRHRANTEAFF. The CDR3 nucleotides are TGTGCCAGCAGACACAGGGCCAACACTGAAGCTTTCTTT.

Written as DNA, the CDR3 is TGTGCCAGCAGTAACACTTTAACCCACGTTAGCGACACTGAAGCTTTCTTT. Amino acids: CASSNTLTHVSDTEAFF. The chain recombines TRBV27 with TRBJ1-1; the D is unclear. V lost 5 bases and J 3 bases, leaving 22 bases between the germline ends. Per the germline V gene, CDR1 is MNHEY and CDR2 is SMNVEV (reference sequence). The CDR3 is 17 amino acids.

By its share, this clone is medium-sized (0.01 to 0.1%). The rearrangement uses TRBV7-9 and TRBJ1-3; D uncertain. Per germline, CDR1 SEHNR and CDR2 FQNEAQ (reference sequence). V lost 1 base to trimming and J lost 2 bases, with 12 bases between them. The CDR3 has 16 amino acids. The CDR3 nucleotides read TGTGCCAGCAGCTTAGAGGCAGGCCAGGCTGGAAACACCATATATTTT. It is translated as CASSLEAGQAGNTIYF. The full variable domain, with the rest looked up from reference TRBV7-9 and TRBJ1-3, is DTGVSQNPRHKITKRGQNVTFRCDPISEHNRLYWYRQTLGQGPEFLTYFQNEAQLEKSRLLSDRFSAERPKGSFSTLEIQRTEQGDSAMYLCASSLEAGQAGNTIYFGEGSWLTVV.

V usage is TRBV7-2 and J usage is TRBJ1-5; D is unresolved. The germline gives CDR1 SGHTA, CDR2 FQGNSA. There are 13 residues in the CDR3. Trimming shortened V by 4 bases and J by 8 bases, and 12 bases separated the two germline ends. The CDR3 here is CASSYGVSEPQHF. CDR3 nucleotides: TGTGCCAGCAGCTACGGAGTTTCGGAGCCCCAGCATTTT.

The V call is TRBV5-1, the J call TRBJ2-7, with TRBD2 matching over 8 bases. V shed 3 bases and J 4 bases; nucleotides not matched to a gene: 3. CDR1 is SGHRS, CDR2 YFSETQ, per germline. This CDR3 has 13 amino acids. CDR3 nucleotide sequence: TGCGCCAGCAGCTCCCGGGAGGGTTACGAGCAGTACTTC. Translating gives CASSSREGYEQYF.

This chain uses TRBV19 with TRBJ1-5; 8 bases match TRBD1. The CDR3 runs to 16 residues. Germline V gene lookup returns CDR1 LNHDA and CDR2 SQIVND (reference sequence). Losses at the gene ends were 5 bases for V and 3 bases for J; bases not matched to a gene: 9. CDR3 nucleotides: TGTGCCAGTAGTGAAAGACAGGGGTATGACAATCAGCCCCAGCATTTT. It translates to CASSERQGYDNQPQHF.

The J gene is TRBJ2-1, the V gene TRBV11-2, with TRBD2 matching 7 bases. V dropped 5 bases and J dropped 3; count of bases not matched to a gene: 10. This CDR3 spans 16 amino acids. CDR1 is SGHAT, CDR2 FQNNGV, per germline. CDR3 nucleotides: TGTGCCAGCAGCGGAGGTCTAAGCGGGAACTACAATGAGCAGTTCTTC. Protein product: CASSGGLSGNYNEQFF.

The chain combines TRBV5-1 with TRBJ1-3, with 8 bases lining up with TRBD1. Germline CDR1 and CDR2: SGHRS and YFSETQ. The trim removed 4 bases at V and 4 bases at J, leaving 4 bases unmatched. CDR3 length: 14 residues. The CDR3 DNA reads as TGCGCCAGCAGCCAGGGGGCTGTGGGAAACACCATATATTTT. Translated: CASSQGAVGNTIYF. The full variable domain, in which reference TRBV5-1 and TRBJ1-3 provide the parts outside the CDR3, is KAGVTQTPRYLIKTRGQQVTLSCSPISGHRSVSWYQQTPGQGLQFLFEYFSETQRNKGNFPGRFSGRQFSNSRSEMNVSTLELGDSALYLCASSQGAVGNTIYFGEGSWLTVV.

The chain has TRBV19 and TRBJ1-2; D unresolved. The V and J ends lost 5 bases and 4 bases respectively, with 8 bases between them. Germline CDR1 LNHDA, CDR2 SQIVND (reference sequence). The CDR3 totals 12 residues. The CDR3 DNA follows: TGTGCCAGTAGTTCACGGGTCTATGGCTACACCTTC. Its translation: CASSSRVYGYTF.

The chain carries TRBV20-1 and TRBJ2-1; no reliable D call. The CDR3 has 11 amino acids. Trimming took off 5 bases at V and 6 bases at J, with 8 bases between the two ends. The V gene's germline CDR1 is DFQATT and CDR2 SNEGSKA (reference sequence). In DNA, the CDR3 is TGCAGTGCTCGTAGTGCCAATGAGCAGTTCTTC. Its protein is CSARSANEQFF.

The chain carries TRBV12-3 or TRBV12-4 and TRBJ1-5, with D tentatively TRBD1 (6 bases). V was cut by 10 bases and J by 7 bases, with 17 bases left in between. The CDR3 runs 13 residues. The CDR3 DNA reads TGTGCCACCTCTGGCGGGGGCGTACAGCCCCAGCATTTT. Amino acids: CATSGGGVQPQHF.

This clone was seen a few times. The CDR3 protein is CASSESSYNEQFF. CDR3 bases: TGTGCCAGCAGTGAGAGCTCCTACAATGAGCAGTTCTTC. The chain combines TRBV6-4 with TRBJ2-1; D is ambiguous. This CDR3 contains 13 residues. Trimming shortened V by 3 bases and J by 0 bases, and 3 bases separated the two germline ends. Germline loops: CDR1 MRHNA, CDR2 SNTAGT.

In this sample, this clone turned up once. The CDR3 DNA reads TGTGCCAGCAGTCTCCCGGGGGGCGCAAACTATGGCTACACCTTC. Translated, it gives CASSLPGGANYGYTF. This chain links TRBV28 with TRBJ1-2, with D maybe TRBD1 (6 bases). The CDR3 has 15 amino acids. Deletions cut 5 bases from V and 2 bases from J, with 15 bases between. Per the germline V gene, CDR1 is MDHEN and CDR2 is SYDVKM.

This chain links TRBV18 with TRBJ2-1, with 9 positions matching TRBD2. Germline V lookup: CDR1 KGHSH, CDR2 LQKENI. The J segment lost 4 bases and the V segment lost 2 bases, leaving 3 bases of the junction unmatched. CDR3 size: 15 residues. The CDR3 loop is CASSPGGGGYNEQFF. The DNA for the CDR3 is TGTGCCAGCTCACCAGGCGGGGGGGGATACAATGAGCAGTTCTTC.

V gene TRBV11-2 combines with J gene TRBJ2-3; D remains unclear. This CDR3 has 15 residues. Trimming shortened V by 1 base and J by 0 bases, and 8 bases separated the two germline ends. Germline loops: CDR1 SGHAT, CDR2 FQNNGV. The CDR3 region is CASSLGAQSTDTQYF. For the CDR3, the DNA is TGTGCCAGCAGCTTAGGGGCGCAAAGCACAGATACGCAGTATTTT. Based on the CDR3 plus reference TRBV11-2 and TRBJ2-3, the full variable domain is EAGVAQSPRYKIIEKRQSVAFWCNPISGHATLYWYQQILGQGPKLLIQFQNNGVVDDSQLPKDRFSAERLKGVDSTLKIQPAKLEDSAVYLCASSLGAQSTDTQYFGPGTRLTVL.

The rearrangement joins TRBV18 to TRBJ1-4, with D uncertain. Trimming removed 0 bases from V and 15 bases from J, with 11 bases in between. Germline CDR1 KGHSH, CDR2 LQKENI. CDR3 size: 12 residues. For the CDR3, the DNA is TGTGCCAGCTCACCACCTTCGGGGTTAATGTTTTTT. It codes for CASSPPSGLMFF.

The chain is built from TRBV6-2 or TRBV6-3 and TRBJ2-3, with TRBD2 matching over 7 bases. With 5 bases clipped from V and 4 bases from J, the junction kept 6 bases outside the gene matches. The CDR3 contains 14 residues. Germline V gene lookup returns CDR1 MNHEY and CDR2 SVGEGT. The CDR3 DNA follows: TGTGCCAGCAGTACGGGAGGATTGGCAGATACGCAGTATTTT. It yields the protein CASSTGGLADTQYF.

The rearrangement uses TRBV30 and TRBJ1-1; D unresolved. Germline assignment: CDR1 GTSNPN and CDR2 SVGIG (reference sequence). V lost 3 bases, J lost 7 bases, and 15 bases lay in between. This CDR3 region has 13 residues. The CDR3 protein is CAWRSGRVGEAFF. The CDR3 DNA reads TGTGCCTGGAGGTCGGGGAGGGTGGGTGAAGCTTTCTTT.

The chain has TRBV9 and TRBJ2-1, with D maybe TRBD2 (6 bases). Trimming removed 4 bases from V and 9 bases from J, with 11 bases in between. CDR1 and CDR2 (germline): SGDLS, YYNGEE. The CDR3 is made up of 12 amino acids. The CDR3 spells CASSPRESEQFF. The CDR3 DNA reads TGTGCCAGCAGCCCCCGGGAGAGTGAGCAGTTCTTC.

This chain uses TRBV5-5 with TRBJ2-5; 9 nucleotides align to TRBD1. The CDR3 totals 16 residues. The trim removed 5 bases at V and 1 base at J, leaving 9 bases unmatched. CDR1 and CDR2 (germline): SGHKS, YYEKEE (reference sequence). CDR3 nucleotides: TGTGCCAGCAGATATACAGGGGGCCCCATCCAAGAGACCCAGTACTTC. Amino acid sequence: CASRYTGGPIQETQYF.

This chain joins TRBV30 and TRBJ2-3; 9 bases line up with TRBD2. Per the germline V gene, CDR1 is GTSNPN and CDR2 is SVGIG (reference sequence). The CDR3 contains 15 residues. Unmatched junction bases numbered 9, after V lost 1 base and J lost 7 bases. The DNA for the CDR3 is TGTGCCTGGAGTGGTTTAGCGGGAGACTCAAATACGCAGTATTTT. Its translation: CAWSGLAGDSNTQYF. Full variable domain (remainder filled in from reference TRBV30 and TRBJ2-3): SQTIHQWPATLVQPVGSPLSLECTVEGTSNPNLYWYRQAAGRGLQLLFYSVGIGQISSEVPQNLSASRPQDRQFILSSKKLLLSDSGFYLCAWSGLAGDSNTQYFGPGTRLTVL.